Following are 18 T cell receptor beta chains from one sample sequenced in a study of T cell repertoires in aging, cancer and after chemotherapy. The template was genomic DNA from peripheral blood, not RNA. A mixed TRB-A/B primer pool amplified rearranged TRB by multiplex touch-down PCR. Using its own MiXCR run on the multiplex PCR reads, TCRdb lists one record per CDR3 protein. The sample shows some 10,000 distinct CDR3 sequences, 25% to 30% of them seen only once. Sequenced input: blood. The receptors shown here come from a human donor in good health.

V is TRBV6-5 and J is TRBJ2-7, with 8 bases matching TRBD1. Germline assignment: CDR1 MNHEY and CDR2 SVGAGI. The CDR3 extends over 16 amino acids. Trimming removed 6 bases from V and 2 bases from J; junction bases left unmatched: 12. In DNA form, the CDR3 reads TGTGCCAGCAGCCGCCTCCGGGACAGGATGGCCTACGAGCAGTACTTC. Amino acids: CASSRLRDRMAYEQYF.

The chain combines TRBV27 with TRBJ2-3; D might be TRBD1 (5 bases). This CDR3 region has 15 residues. Trimming removed 4 bases from V and 3 bases from J, with 14 bases in between. Germline CDR1 and CDR2: MNHEY and SMNVEV (reference sequence). The CDR3 sequence is CASSSDRRATDTQYF. Here the CDR3 DNA reads TGTGCCAGCAGTTCCGACAGACGAGCAACAGATACGCAGTATTTT.

This clonotype was detected a few times. This chain joins TRBV12-3 or TRBV12-4 and TRBJ2-7, with D possibly TRBD2 on 7 matching bases. The CDR3 contains 14 residues. Trimming shortened V by 7 bases and J by 4 bases, and 17 bases separated the two germline ends. This chain's CDR3 is CASNSWGGGYEQYF. The CDR3 DNA is TGTGCCAGCAACTCCTGGGGGGGCGGGTACGAGCAGTACTTC.

This chain uses TRBV27 with TRBJ2-5; D possibly corresponds to TRBD2 (6 bases). CDR1 MNHEY and CDR2 SMNVEV come from the germline V gene (reference sequence). Trimming stripped 6 bases from V and 5 bases from J, with 22 bases between. The CDR3 extends over 16 amino acids. The chain's CDR3 is CASSPTGLRLVETQYF. For the CDR3, the DNA is TGTGCCAGCAGCCCCACGGGACTCCGATTGGTGGAGACCCAGTACTTC.

For this clonotype: At one end the junction does not follow the germline gene, possibly because of a read error. The chain recombines TRBV7-2 with TRBJ2-2; 8 bases line up with TRBD2. This CDR3 spans 14 amino acids. Germline V gives CDR1 SGHTA, CDR2 FQGNSA. CDR3 in amino acids: CASSPAGEPGELFF. CDR3 coding DNA: TGTGCTAGCAGCCCAGCGGGAGAACCCGGGGAGCTGTTTTTT.

This clonotype is medium-sized. This sequence joins TRBV30 and TRBJ1-5, with D possibly being TRBD1 (5 bases). V lost 5 bases and J lost 2, with 10 bases in between. The germline V gene encodes CDR1 GTSNPN and CDR2 SVGIG (reference sequence). The CDR3 runs to 13 residues. The CDR3 DNA reads as TGTGCCTGGTCCGGGGGAGGCAATCAGCCCCAGCATTTT. Its translation is CAWSGGGNQPQHF.

J is TRBJ2-7 and V is TRBV28; D not resolved. Per the germline V gene, CDR1 is MDHEN and CDR2 is SYDVKM. The V gene lost 6 bases and the J gene lost 7 bases, with 10 bases spanning the gap. The CDR3 length is 11 residues. The CDR3: CASRTPLEQYF. The CDR3 bases are TGTGCCAGCAGAACCCCGCTGGAGCAGTACTTC. The whole variable domain, filled in from reference TRBV28 and TRBJ2-7, reads DVKVTQSSRYLVKRTGEKVFLECVQDMDHENMFWYRQDPGLGLRLIYFSYDVKMKEKGDIPEGYSVSREKKERFSLILESASTNQTSMYLCASRTPLEQYFGPGTRLTVT.

This clonotype has a single count. The chain employs TRBV6-1 and TRBJ2-1; no reliable D call. The CDR3 runs 14 residues. Trimming took 8 bases from V and 1 from J, leaving 12 bases between them. Germline-derived CDR1 and CDR2 are MNHNS and SASEGT. The chain's CDR3 is CASCPVASYNEQFF. The CDR3 nucleotides are TGTGCCAGCTGTCCGGTAGCTTCCTACAATGAGCAGTTCTTC.

CDR3 in amino acids: CASSYSNPATGSHQPQHF. CDR3 coding DNA: TGTGCCAGCAGTTACTCGAACCCCGCGACAGGGAGTCATCAGCCCCAGCATTTT. The rearrangement uses TRBV6-5 and TRBJ1-5, with TRBD1 identical over 7 bases. Germline V gene sequence: CDR1 MNHEY, CDR2 SVGAGI. CDR3 size: 18 residues. Germline trimming cut 0 bases from V and 5 bases from J; bases unmatched to any gene: 13.

With respect to this clonotype: A read error may explain this, as a much larger clone is one base away. The chain joins TRBV30 to TRBJ1-5; D gene uncertain. Germline V gene lookup returns CDR1 GTSNPN and CDR2 SVGIG (reference sequence). The CDR3 runs to 12 residues. The V and J ends lost 2 bases and 5 bases respectively, with 7 bases between them. Here the CDR3 DNA reads TGTGCCTGGAGTAACAACGATCAGCCCCAGCATTTT. Residues: CAWSNNDQPQHF.

By its share, this clonotype is medium-sized. This chain links TRBV20-1 with TRBJ1-2; weak D call: TRBD1 (5 bases). CDR1 and CDR2 from the germline V gene are DFQATT and SNEGSKA (reference sequence). The V and J ends lost 8 bases and 0 bases respectively, with 16 bases between them. The length of the CDR3 is 14 residues. The CDR3 reads CSPASGPANYGYTF. The CDR3 nucleotides read TGCAGTCCAGCTTCAGGGCCGGCTAACTATGGCTACACCTTC.

This chain connects TRBV10-3 to TRBJ2-1; 10 bases line up with TRBD2. The germline CDR1 and CDR2 sequences are ENHRY and SYGVKD. V shed 11 bases and J 3 bases; nucleotides not matched to a gene: 4. The CDR3 has 13 residues. Here the CDR3 DNA reads TGTGCCGCTGCTAGCGGGAGCTACAATGAGCAGTTCTTC. Translation gives CAAASGSYNEQFF.

By share, this clonotype ranks as medium-sized. V is TRBV29-1 and J is TRBJ2-1, with 10 nucleotides matching TRBD2. Germline V gene data show CDR1 as SQVTM and CDR2 as ANQGSEA. This CDR3 contains 13 residues. With 6 bases clipped from V and 8 bases from J, the junction kept 7 bases outside the gene matches. The DNA of the CDR3 is TGCAGCGTGGGGCTAGCGGGAGACCATGAGCAGTTCTTC. It yields the protein CSVGLAGDHEQFF.

The chain has TRBV5-4 and TRBJ1-4; tentative D call: TRBD1 (5 bases). This CDR3 is built from 15 residues. V was shortened by 3 bases and J by 8 bases, with 17 bases between the two germline ends. Germline V lookup: CDR1 SGHNT, CDR2 YYREEE (reference sequence). The CDR3 sequence is CASSSSFTGGEKLFF. The CDR3 nucleotides are TGTGCCAGCAGCTCGAGCTTCACAGGTGGGGAAAAACTGTTTTTT.

The CDR3 here is CASSEWVEKLFF. The CDR3 DNA sequence: TGTGCCAGCAGTGAATGGGTTGAAAAACTGTTTTTT. The chain joins TRBV6-1 to TRBJ1-4; D uncertain. The V gene lost 2 bases and the J gene lost 7 bases, with 5 bases spanning the gap. The CDR3 covers 12 residues. From germline, CDR1 is MNHNS and CDR2 SASEGT.

The chain carries TRBV15 and TRBJ2-7; TRBD1 or TRBD2 may be the D gene (5 bases each). CDR1 and CDR2 (germline): LNHNV, YYDKDF (reference sequence). The V end lost 1 base, the J end lost 5 bases, and 18 bases lay between the germline ends. The CDR3 contains 16 residues. The CDR3 coding sequence is TGTGCCACCAGCAGAGCCTGGGTGGGGGTTGGAGACGAGCAGTACTTC. This gives the protein CATSRAWVGVGDEQYF.

V gene TRBV19 combines with J gene TRBJ2-3; TRBD2 matches at 8 bases. V shed 3 bases, J shed 2 bases, and the junction held 10 bases outside the gene matches. The CDR3 spans 17 residues. Germline lookup yields CDR1 LNHDA and CDR2 SQIVND (reference sequence). In nucleotides, the CDR3 is TGTGCCAGTAGTATCGGGCCCCGGGGGGGCGCCACAGATACGCAGTATTTT. It encodes CASSIGPRGGATDTQYF.

This clonotype was detected a few times. V and J are TRBV5-1 and TRBJ1-1, with 9 bases fitting TRBD1. This CDR3 contains 13 residues. With V trimmed by 1 base and J by 7 bases, 2 bases remained unmatched. Germline-derived CDR1 and CDR2 are SGHRS and YFSETQ. The CDR3 sequence: CASSLTGGDEAFF. Written as DNA, the CDR3 is TGCGCCAGCAGCTTGACAGGGGGCGATGAAGCTTTCTTT.